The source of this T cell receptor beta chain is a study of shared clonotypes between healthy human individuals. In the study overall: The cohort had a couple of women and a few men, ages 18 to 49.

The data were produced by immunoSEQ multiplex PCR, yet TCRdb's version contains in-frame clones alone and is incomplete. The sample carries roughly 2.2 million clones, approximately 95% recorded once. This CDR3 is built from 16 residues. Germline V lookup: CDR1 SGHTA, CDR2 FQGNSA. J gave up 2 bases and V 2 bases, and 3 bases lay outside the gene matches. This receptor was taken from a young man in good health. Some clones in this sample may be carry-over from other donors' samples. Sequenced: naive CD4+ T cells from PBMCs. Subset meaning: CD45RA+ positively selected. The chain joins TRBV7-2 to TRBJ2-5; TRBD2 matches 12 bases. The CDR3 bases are TGTGCCAGCAGCTTATCTACTAGCGGGAGGCAAGAGACCCAGTACTTC. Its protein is CASSLSTSGRQETQYF.